This T cell receptor (beta chain) was identified in a study of radiotherapy plus CTLA-4 blockade in lung cancer. This clone showed up just a few times. Its antigen remains unidentified. The method was immunoSEQ multiplex PCR; TCRdb's version includes in-frame clones alone and lacks a portion of them. The table includes 85,000 to 100,000 clones, around 84% detected once. Findings and limits, study-wide: Researchers report tumor-derived TCR clones expanding in blood after radiotherapy plus ipilimumab. With interferon-beta, early dynamics of blood T cell clones were reported to best predict response.

Ipilimumab-mediated CTLA-4 blockade plus focal radiation was given to patients having chemo-refractory metastatic non-small-cell lung cancer. The V gene's germline CDR1 is PRHDT and CDR2 FYEKMQ (reference sequence). The CDR3 is 13 amino acids. The V and J ends lost 5 bases and 4 bases respectively, with 11 bases between them. V and J are TRBV13 and TRBJ1-2; D might be TRBD1 (5 bases). The sample in question was peripheral blood, obtained from a patient treated with radiotherapy plus ipilimumab. This receptor was obtained from a human donor with non-small cell lung cancer that progressed on radiotherapy plus ipilimumab. The CDR3 DNA is TGTGCCAGCAGCCAAGCACAGGCCTATGGCTACACCTTC. Translation gives CASSQAQAYGYTF. Full variable domain (missing parts from reference TRBV13 and TRBJ1-2): AAGVIQSPRHLIKEKRETATLKCYPIPRHDTVYWYQQGPGQDPQFLISFYEKMQSDKGSIPDRFSAQQFSDYHSELNMSSLELGDSALYFCASSQAQAYGYTFGSGTRLTVV.